This TCR beta chain derives from a study of blood T cell repertoires in COVID-19. This table comes from immunoSEQ multiplex PCR, and its TCRdb copy is limited to in-frame clones, with some not included. The table records roughly 360,000 clones, about 80% of them present only once. The V and J ends lost 7 bases and 4 bases, in that order; junction bases with no gene match: 12. This CDR3 has 14 amino acids. CDR1 is GTSNPN and CDR2 is SVGIG in the germline V gene (reference sequence). The specimen was peripheral blood. The TCR was taken from a human donor with acute or convalescent COVID-19. The donor label of this sample is uncertain. V gene TRBV30 combines with J gene TRBJ2-7; 8 positions match TRBD2. CDR3 amino acids: CASGSRLASYEQYF. The CDR3 DNA reads as TGTGCCTCGGGGTCGAGACTAGCGTCTTACGAGCAGTACTTC.